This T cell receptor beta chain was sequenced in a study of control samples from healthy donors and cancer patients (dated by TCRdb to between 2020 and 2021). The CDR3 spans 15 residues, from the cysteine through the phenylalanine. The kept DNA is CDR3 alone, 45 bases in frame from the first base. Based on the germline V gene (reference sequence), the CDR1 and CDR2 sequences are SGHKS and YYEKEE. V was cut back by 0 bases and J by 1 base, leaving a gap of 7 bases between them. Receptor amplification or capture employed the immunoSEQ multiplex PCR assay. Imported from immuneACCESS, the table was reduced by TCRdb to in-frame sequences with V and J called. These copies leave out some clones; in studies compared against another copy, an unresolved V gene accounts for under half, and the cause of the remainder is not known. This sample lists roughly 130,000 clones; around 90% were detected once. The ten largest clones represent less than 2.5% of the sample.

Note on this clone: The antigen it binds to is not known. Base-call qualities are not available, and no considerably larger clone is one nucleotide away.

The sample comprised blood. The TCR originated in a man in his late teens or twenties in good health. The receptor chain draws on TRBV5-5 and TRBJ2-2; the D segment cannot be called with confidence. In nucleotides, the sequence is TGTGCCAGCAGCTTGGGAGTGGGGAACACCGGGGAGCTGTTTTTT. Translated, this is CASSLGVGNTGELFF.